Listed below are T cell receptor beta chains from one sample, sequenced in a study of PD-1 blockade in classical Hodgkin lymphoma. Profiling relied on immunoSEQ multiplex PCR, and the TCRdb table lists in-frame clones only, not all of them. Here the sample spans some 17,000 clones, 84% being singletons. Input material: peripheral blood mononuclear cells (PBMCs). The receptor source for this set is a human donor with classical Hodgkin lymphoma. Both conserved end residues are trimmed from each CDR3. Each record gives: V gene, J gene, D gene, CDR3 protein. The D gene is left open where the match is weak.

v_call: TRBV6-9; j_call: TRBJ2-7; d_call: TRBD2; cdr3_aa: ASSRDYNYEQY
v_call: TRBV5-1; j_call: TRBJ1-3; d_call: -; cdr3_aa: ASSLDRPSGNTIY
v_call: TRBV6-1; j_call: TRBJ1-6; d_call: -; cdr3_aa: ASSEGGSYNSPLH
v_call: TRBV5-1; j_call: TRBJ2-7; d_call: TRBD2; cdr3_aa: ASSSTSGRVEQY
v_call: TRBV2; j_call: TRBJ2-3; d_call: TRBD2; cdr3_aa: ASIQSPVTSGFGVDTQY
v_call: TRBV5-1; j_call: TRBJ1-1; d_call: -; cdr3_aa: ASSSSQGPGSLNTEAF
v_call: TRBV2; j_call: TRBJ2-5; d_call: -; cdr3_aa: ASVDPRPAETQY
v_call: TRBV11-2; j_call: TRBJ2-7; d_call: -; cdr3_aa: ASSLVFFGEVYEQY
v_call: TRBV28; j_call: TRBJ2-7; d_call: TRBD2; cdr3_aa: ASSPPLAYEQY
v_call: TRBV6-5; j_call: TRBJ2-5; d_call: -; cdr3_aa: ASWGWGLQGAQY
v_call: TRBV6-1; j_call: TRBJ1-1; d_call: TRBD1; cdr3_aa: ASSGTGEGWAEAF
v_call: TRBV25-1; j_call: TRBJ1-3; d_call: -; cdr3_aa: ASSEPGGNTIY
v_call: TRBV7-6; j_call: TRBJ2-5; d_call: TRBD2; cdr3_aa: ASSVSAGGIETQY
v_call: TRBV19; j_call: TRBJ2-5; d_call: TRBD1; cdr3_aa: ASRPTGVETQY
v_call: TRBV7-9; j_call: TRBJ2-3; d_call: -; cdr3_aa: ASSSRASYTDTQY
v_call: TRBV14; j_call: TRBJ2-3; d_call: -; cdr3_aa: ASSQELRGRTDTQY
v_call: TRBV15; j_call: TRBJ2-5; d_call: -; cdr3_aa: ATSREETQY
v_call: TRBV28; j_call: TRBJ1-3; d_call: -; cdr3_aa: ASTRGYGGNTIY
v_call: TRBV29-1; j_call: TRBJ2-3; d_call: -; cdr3_aa: SGEGGTDTQY
v_call: TRBV27; j_call: TRBJ2-5; d_call: -; cdr3_aa: ASSFAGRGETQY
v_call: TRBV28; j_call: TRBJ2-7; d_call: -; cdr3_aa: ASSLGVPPYEQY
v_call: TRBV29-1; j_call: TRBJ1-5; d_call: -; cdr3_aa: SVGQVFNQPQH
v_call: TRBV29-1; j_call: TRBJ1-1; d_call: TRBD1; cdr3_aa: SVADRKNTEAF
v_call: TRBV18; j_call: TRBJ2-7; d_call: -; cdr3_aa: ASSPPSGRYEQY
v_call: TRBV19; j_call: TRBJ2-6; d_call: -; cdr3_aa: ASSMDPGANVLT
v_call: TRBV4-1; j_call: TRBJ2-2; d_call: -; cdr3_aa: ASSPIRDLGGELF
v_call: TRBV28; j_call: TRBJ2-1; d_call: -; cdr3_aa: ASRLRDNEF
v_call: TRBV4-1; j_call: TRBJ2-7; d_call: TRBD1; cdr3_aa: ASSQDSLIGDRSYEQY
v_call: TRBV5-4; j_call: TRBJ1-1; d_call: -; cdr3_aa: ASSLAGKNTEAF
v_call: TRBV10-3; j_call: TRBJ2-1; d_call: -; cdr3_aa: AIRDGPSNEQF
v_call: TRBV28; j_call: TRBJ2-1; d_call: TRBD2; cdr3_aa: ASRPRLAGGPIGF
v_call: TRBV5-3; j_call: TRBJ2-3; d_call: TRBD2; cdr3_aa: ARSCGRRAPLTDTQY
v_call: TRBV10-2; j_call: TRBJ2-7; d_call: -; cdr3_aa: ASKPGLDFSYEQY
v_call: TRBV11-2; j_call: TRBJ2-1; d_call: -; cdr3_aa: ASSLAGPMGNEQF
v_call: TRBV5-1; j_call: TRBJ2-6; d_call: -; cdr3_aa: ASSLDSGANVLT
v_call: TRBV2; j_call: TRBJ2-3; d_call: TRBD2; cdr3_aa: ASRPGLAGGLGTQY
v_call: TRBV19; j_call: TRBJ1-1; d_call: TRBD1; cdr3_aa: ASSIDGTVRDTEAF
v_call: TRBV7-9; j_call: TRBJ2-7; d_call: -; cdr3_aa: ASSLGSGIAEWGEQLD
v_call: TRBV28; j_call: TRBJ1-1; d_call: -; cdr3_aa: ASTGIRGTEAF
v_call: TRBV28; j_call: TRBJ2-3; d_call: -; cdr3_aa: ASSWESGFSTDTQY
v_call: TRBV28; j_call: TRBJ2-7; d_call: -; cdr3_aa: ASSWDDNYEQY
v_call: TRBV2; j_call: TRBJ2-7; d_call: TRBD1; cdr3_aa: ASSETPGQIYEQY
v_call: TRBV5-8; j_call: TRBJ2-7; d_call: -; cdr3_aa: ASSSTRWNSYEQH
v_call: TRBV5-4; j_call: TRBJ2-7; d_call: -; cdr3_aa: ASSLDGGFHEQY